What follows are 18 T cell receptor beta chains derived from one specimen sequenced in a study of read filtering for tumor transcriptome and immune sequencing. From around 0.4 ug of RNA, a library with molecular barcoded alpha/delta and beta/gamma adaptors was made. Via MiXCR, TCRdb re-called the reads, giving one row per CDR3 protein. Of more than 30,000 distinct CDR3 sequences listed, approximately 14% are singletons. Source material: a population of CD138-negative cells sorted from bone marrow. The receptors shown here come from a donor older than 35 with multiple myeloma.

The DNA for the CDR3 is TGTGCCAGCAGCTCGTTCCGGGGAGATACGCAGTATTTT. This codes for CASSSFRGDTQYF. This chain connects TRBV5-4 to TRBJ2-3, with D maybe TRBD2 (5 bases). Trimming left V 3 bases short and J 5 bases short, with 10 bases between. This CDR3 contains 13 residues. CDR1 is SGHNT and CDR2 is YYREEE in the germline V gene (reference sequence).

This chain joins TRBV7-9 and TRBJ2-1; a weak D match, TRBD2 (5 bases). CDR1 is SEHNR and CDR2 is FQNEAQ in the germline V gene (reference sequence). This CDR3 comprises 16 residues. Trimming shortened V by 5 bases and J by 0 bases, and 14 bases separated the two germline ends. The chain's CDR3 is CASSRGGLTSYNEQFF. The CDR3 DNA reads as TGTGCCAGCAGCCGCGGTGGACTGACCTCCTACAATGAGCAGTTCTTC.

This clonotype was counted at least ten times. This chain uses TRBV20-1 with TRBJ1-2; maybe TRBD1 (6 bases). V lost 3 bases and J 0 bases, leaving 17 bases between the germline ends. This CDR3 is built from 16 residues. Germline CDR1 is DFQATT and CDR2 is SNEGSKA (reference sequence). The chain's CDR3 is CSASGTGQSANYGYTF. CDR3 DNA sequence: TGCAGTGCTAGTGGGACCGGACAGTCAGCTAACTATGGCTACACCTTC.

This clonotype was picked up many times. This chain joins TRBV5-6 and TRBJ1-1; unclear D gene. V lost 1 base, J lost 7 bases, and 17 bases lay in between. Germline-derived CDR1 and CDR2 are SGHDT and YYEEEE. This CDR3 has 15 amino acids. In DNA form, the CDR3 reads TGTGCCAGCAGCTTGCAAACCGGGGTTCTTGGTGAAGCTTTCTTT. It encodes CASSLQTGVLGEAFF.

Remarks on this clonotype: This sequence is one base from a far larger clone and is likely a read error. This is likely a read error, given that the CDR3 carries no conserved phenylalanine or tryptophan at its end. V gene TRBV11-2 combines with J gene TRBJ2-2, with D hard to call. The V gene's germline CDR1 is SGHAT and CDR2 FQNNGV. This CDR3 has 12 amino acids. The V and J ends lost 5 bases and 0 bases respectively, with 1 base between them. This CDR3 is CASSPNTGELFL. CDR3 nucleotides: TGTGCCAGCAGCCCGAACACCGGGGAGCTGTTTCTT.

This clonotype was seen more than once but under ten times. The conserved final phenylalanine or tryptophan is absent from the CDR3, which likely points to a read error. This chain connects TRBV14 to TRBJ2-1; D tentatively reads TRBD1 or TRBD2 (5 bases each). The CDR3 is 18 residues long. V was clipped by 5 bases and J by 9 bases, with 29 bases between them. Germline V CDR1 and CDR2: SGHDN, FVKESK. The CDR3, as DNA: TGTGCCAGCAGCAACCGGGACCGCGACTCTTCGATCGGCGGTGAGCAGTTCCTC. This gives the protein CASSNRDRDSSIGGEQFL.

As for this clonotype: This likely stems from a read error, as it lies one base from a far larger clone. The J gene is TRBJ2-7, the V gene TRBV4-1; 13 nucleotides match TRBD2. Germline lookup yields CDR1 MGHRA and CDR2 YSYEKL. The CDR3 has 15 amino acids. The CDR3 coding sequence is TGCGCCAGCAGCCACGGGACTAGCGGGACCGACGAGCGGTACTTC. Its translation is CASSHGTSGTDERYF.

This clonotype was seen repeatedly, ten times or more. The rearrangement joins TRBV20-1 to TRBJ1-1, with D uncertain. From germline, CDR1 is DFQATT and CDR2 SNEGSKA (reference sequence). CDR3 length: 10 residues. The V end was cut by 3 bases, the J end by 10 bases, with 9 bases between. CDR3 in DNA: TGCAGTGCTAGCCTCCCCCTAGCTTTCTTT. Translated: CSASLPLAFF.

The V gene is TRBV10-1, the J gene TRBJ2-7; TRBD2 is a possible D gene (6 bases). Looked up from germline, CDR1 is WNHNN and CDR2 is SYGVQD (reference sequence). The CDR3 consists of 15 residues. V lost 0 bases to trimming and J lost 1 base, with 10 bases between them. In DNA, the CDR3 is TGCGCCAGCAGTGAGTCTGGGGACTCTTCCTACGAGCAGTACTTC. Its protein product is CASSESGDSSYEQYF.

This clonotype was observed a few times. The chain combines TRBV5-1 with TRBJ2-7, with 7 bases identical to TRBD2. The CDR3 totals 13 residues. In germline, CDR1 is SGHRS, CDR2 YFSETQ. After removal of 4 bases from V and 5 bases from J, the junction contained 6 bases not matched to a gene. This chain's CDR3 is CASSPWEGHEQYF. In DNA, the CDR3 is TGCGCCAGCAGCCCGTGGGAGGGGCACGAGCAGTACTTC.

There are a few counts of this clonotype. Mismatch with germline at one junction end may stem from a read error. The rearrangement links TRBV12-3 or TRBV12-4 to TRBJ2-5; D is uncertain. The CDR3 totals 12 residues. This CDR3 reads CASMTYQETQCF. DNA for the CDR3: TGTGCCAGCATGACGTACCAAGAGACCCAGTGCTTC.

This clonotype was seen ten or more times. DNA of the CDR3: TGTGCCAGCAGTTTAGCGGGAGTAATCTACGAGCAGTACTTC. It specifies CASSLAGVIYEQYF. V usage is TRBV12-3 or TRBV12-4 and J usage is TRBJ2-7; weak D call: TRBD2 (5 bases). V gave up 0 bases and J gave up 3 bases, with 9 bases separating them. There are 14 residues in the CDR3.

This clonotype was found many times. The chain carries TRBV28 and TRBJ1-4, with 8 bases matching TRBD1. J was trimmed by 7 bases and V by 3 bases; bases with no gene match: 7. CDR1 is MDHEN and CDR2 is SYDVKM in the germline V gene. The CDR3 runs to 15 residues. In DNA form, the CDR3 reads TGTGCCAGCAGTTTCCTACAGGGGGGAGGTGAAAAACTGTTTTTT. Its translation is CASSFLQGGGEKLFF.

Ten or more counts support this clonotype. The CDR3 DNA sequence: TGCGCCAGCAGCCGGAGAACCGACCCGGCGGGGACTGAAGCTTTCTTT. Protein: CASSRRTDPAGTEAFF. This rearrangement joins TRBV4-3 to TRBJ1-1; D is uncertain. The length of the CDR3 is 16 residues. CDR1 and CDR2 (germline): LGHNA, YSLEER. V was shortened by 4 bases and J by 5 bases, with 20 bases between the two germline ends.

This clonotype was seen many times. The chain carries TRBV9 and TRBJ2-3, with 8 positions matching TRBD2. The ends lost 4 bases at V and 1 base at J; junction bases unmatched: 11. Germline-derived CDR1 and CDR2 are SGDLS and YYNGEE. This CDR3 contains 17 residues. CDR3 sequence reads: CASSPYDSGTGTDTQYF. In DNA, the CDR3 is TGTGCCAGCAGCCCTTATGATAGCGGGACGGGCACAGATACGCAGTATTTT.

The chain is built from TRBV11-2 and TRBJ1-1; 9 positions match TRBD1. Trimming took 7 bases from V and 2 from J; bases not matched to a gene: 5. Germline V gives CDR1 SGHAT, CDR2 FQNNGV. The CDR3 spans 14 residues. CDR3 protein: CASKIQGANTEAFF. In DNA form, the CDR3 reads TGTGCCAGCAAGATACAGGGGGCAAACACTGAAGCTTTCTTT.

This clonotype was seen at least ten times. In DNA, the CDR3 is TGCAGTGCCAGGTATCACGAGCAGTACTTC. Its translation is CSARYHEQYF. V is TRBV20-1 and J is TRBJ2-7; D not certain. V lost 6 bases and J lost 5, with 8 bases in between. The CDR3 has 10 residues. Per the germline V gene, CDR1 is DFQATT and CDR2 is SNEGSKA (reference sequence).

This clonotype was picked up many times. V and J are TRBV6-1 and TRBJ2-1, with D hard to call. Trimming removed 1 base from V and 5 bases from J, with 6 bases in between. In germline, CDR1 is MNHNS, CDR2 SASEGT. CDR3 size: 13 residues. For the CDR3, the DNA is TGTGCCAGCAGTGAAGGAGGAGACAATGAGCAGTTCTTC. This gives the protein CASSEGGDNEQFF.